These 30 T cell receptor beta chains came from one sample sequenced in a study of T cells after somatic rescue of genetic block. Sequencing used immunoSEQ multiplex PCR; TCRdb keeps in-frame clones, though not all of them. The sample lists roughly 110,000 clones; about 89% were seen once. The sample consisted of peripheral blood mononuclear cells (PBMCs). The source of these receptors is a woman aged 18 to 35.

This clone was observed once. The genes are TRBV18 and TRBJ2-7; 7 bases are shared with TRBD1. The CDR3 extends over 16 amino acids. V shed 1 base, J shed 3 bases, and the junction held 9 bases outside the gene matches. The germline CDR1 and CDR2 sequences are KGHSH and LQKENI. The CDR3 DNA reads TGTGCCAGCTCACCACTTGCGGACAGGTGGGGCTACGAGCAGTACTTC. It encodes CASSPLADRWGYEQYF. Complete variable domain (other parts from reference TRBV18 and TRBJ2-7): NAGVMQNPRHLVRRRGQEARLRCSPMKGHSHVYWYRQLPEEGLKFMVYLQKENIIDESGMPKERFSAEFPKEGPSILRIQQVVRGDSAAYFCASSPLADRWGYEQYFGPGTRLTVT.

The V call is TRBV6-5, the J call TRBJ1-2; TRBD1 matches at 7 bases. The CDR3 covers 15 residues. Germline V gene data show CDR1 as MNHEY and CDR2 as SVGAGI. The V segment lost 0 bases and the J segment 8 bases; nucleotides outside the gene matches: 9. The CDR3 loop is CASSYSRTGGFGYTF. DNA for the CDR3: TGTGCCAGCAGTTACTCGAGGACAGGTGGATTCGGCTACACCTTC.

The V call is TRBV5-1, the J call TRBJ2-7; D uncertain. Per germline, CDR1 SGHRS and CDR2 YFSETQ. This CDR3 has 13 residues. Trimming removed 4 bases from V and 3 bases from J, with 11 bases in between. The CDR3 protein is CASSPQDVYEQYF. For the CDR3, the DNA is TGCGCCAGCAGCCCCCAGGACGTCTACGAGCAGTACTTC.

V gene TRBV4-2 combines with J gene TRBJ2-5; TRBD1 or TRBD2 may be the D gene (6 bases each). The CDR3 is 15 amino acids. V lost 1 base and J 0 bases, leaving 9 bases between the germline ends. In germline, CDR1 is LGHNA, CDR2 YNFKEQ. CDR3 protein: CASSQAGANQETQYF. The DNA of the CDR3 is TGTGCCAGCAGCCAAGCGGGGGCCAACCAAGAGACCCAGTACTTC.

The chain uses TRBV6-6 and TRBJ1-1, with D perhaps TRBD1 (5 bases). The length of the CDR3 is 13 residues. Trimming cost V 7 bases and J 3 bases, with 12 bases left between them. From germline, CDR1 is MNHNY and CDR2 SVGAGI (reference sequence). The CDR3 bases are TGTGCCAGCACCTTTAGAGGGGACACTGAAGCTTTCTTT. Protein product: CASTFRGDTEAFF.

The chain carries TRBV11-2 and TRBJ1-6; tentative D call: TRBD1 (5 bases). The CDR3 loop spans 14 amino acids. Germline V gene data show CDR1 as SGHAT and CDR2 as FQNNGV. The V gene lost 3 bases and the J gene lost 10 bases, with 13 bases spanning the gap. CDR3 in DNA: TGTGCCAGCAGCTTTACAGAAGGGGACTCACCCCTCCACTTT. Translation: CASSFTEGDSPLHF.

The chain joins TRBV6-1 to TRBJ1-1; D is unclear. V was pared by 1 base and J by 1 base, with 4 bases between. The CDR3 sequence is 13 residues long. The germline CDR1 and CDR2 sequences are MNHNS and SASEGT. The CDR3 spells CASSEDRNTEAFF. The CDR3 nucleotides are TGTGCCAGCAGTGAAGACAGGAACACTGAAGCTTTCTTT.

The gene calls are TRBV9 and TRBJ1-2; tentative D call: TRBD1 (5 bases). Between the trimmed V and J ends, which lost 4 bases and 0 bases, there was a span of 16 bases. Germline V CDR1 and CDR2: SGDLS, YYNGEE. The CDR3 covers 16 residues. The CDR3 nucleotides read TGTGCCAGCAGCTCAACCGGGACTATAGCTAACTATGGCTACACCTTC. This codes for CASSSTGTIANYGYTF. The variable domain in full, with the rest retrieved from reference TRBV9 and TRBJ1-2, is DSGVTQTPKHLITATGQRVTLRCSPRSGDLSVYWYQQSLDQGLQFLIQYYNGEERAKGNILERFSAQQFPDLHSELNLSSLELGDSALYFCASSSTGTIANYGYTFGSGTRLTVV.

DNA of the CDR3: TGTGCCAGTAGTGCGGGGACAGCGGATAATTCACCCCTCCACTTT. As protein: CASSAGTADNSPLHF. The genes are TRBV19 and TRBJ1-6; 7 nucleotides match TRBD1. Unmatched junction bases numbered 6, after V lost 5 bases and J lost 5 bases. Germline V gene lookup returns CDR1 LNHDA and CDR2 SQIVND (reference sequence). The CDR3 is 15 residues long.

For the CDR3, the DNA is TGTGCCAGCAGCGTTTACAGGGAATTAAGTGGCACAGATACGCAGTATTTT. It encodes CASSVYRELSGTDTQYF. The rearrangement uses TRBV7-9 and TRBJ2-3; perhaps TRBD1 as D (6 bases). This CDR3 contains 17 residues. Trimming removed 5 bases at V and 1 base at J, with 19 bases between. Germline V gene sequence: CDR1 SEHNR, CDR2 FQNEAQ (reference sequence).

This chain joins TRBV7-2 and TRBJ1-5; D is uncertain. In germline, CDR1 is SGHTA, CDR2 FQGNSA. V shed 5 bases and J shed 4 bases, with 6 bases lying between them. This CDR3 is built from 12 residues. Written as DNA, the CDR3 is TGTGCCAGCAGCCCCGGAAATCAGCCCCAGCATTTT. Translated, it gives CASSPGNQPQHF.

The chain has TRBV7-9 and TRBJ2-4; the D is unclear. The CDR3 runs to 12 residues. In germline, CDR1 is SEHNR, CDR2 FQNEAQ (reference sequence). V shed 0 bases and J shed 7 bases, with 4 bases lying between them. CDR3 sequence reads: CASSLAGNIQYF. In nucleotides, the CDR3 is TGTGCCAGCAGCTTAGCGGGGAACATTCAGTACTTC.

This sequence joins TRBV2 and TRBJ2-7; TRBD1 agrees at 9 bases. Trimming cost V 2 bases and J 5 bases; bases outside gene matches: 10. From germline, CDR1 is SNHLY and CDR2 FYNNEI. This CDR3 contains 16 residues. CDR3 protein: CASSESGTGLGHEQYF. The CDR3 DNA sequence: TGTGCCAGCAGTGAAAGTGGGACAGGGCTGGGACACGAGCAGTACTTC.

The table lists this clone with a count of one. The chain carries TRBV2 and TRBJ1-5, with no clear D. Trimming left V 7 bases short and J 1 base short, with 8 bases between. This CDR3 has 13 amino acids. Germline lookup yields CDR1 SNHLY and CDR2 FYNNEI. The CDR3 DNA is TGTGCCAGCATTCAGGACAGCAATCAGCCCCAGCATTTT. Protein product: CASIQDSNQPQHF.

The rearrangement links TRBV6-5 to TRBJ2-5; TRBD2 matches at 7 bases. The CDR3 runs to 13 residues. Unmatched junction bases numbered 3, after V lost 1 base and J lost 7 bases. Per the germline V gene, CDR1 is MNHEY and CDR2 is SVGAGI. The CDR3 DNA sequence: TGTGCCAGCAGTTACTTCCCGGGGGGGACCCAGTACTTC. Translation: CASSYFPGGTQYF.

The chain uses TRBV7-6 and TRBJ2-2; D might be TRBD1 (5 bases). The CDR3 extends over 16 amino acids. Germline values: CDR1 SGHVS, CDR2 FNYEAQ. The ends were cut back, 5 bases at V and 0 bases at J, with 13 bases in the middle. CDR3 protein: CASSPLGAANTGELFF. The CDR3 nucleotides are TGTGCCAGCAGCCCCCTTGGGGCAGCGAACACCGGGGAGCTGTTTTTT.

The V gene is TRBV9, the J gene TRBJ1-3; D is unresolved. V shed 0 bases and J shed 0 bases, with 7 bases lying between them. Germline lookup yields CDR1 SGDLS and CDR2 YYNGEE. CDR3 length: 15 residues. The CDR3 region has the DNA TGTGCCAGCAGCGTAGGTAGGGTCTCTGGAAACACCATATATTTT. It translates to CASSVGRVSGNTIYF.

The chain joins TRBV5-4 to TRBJ2-7, with TRBD1 matching 9 bases. Germline CDR1 is SGHNT and CDR2 is YYREEE (reference sequence). The V and J ends lost 4 bases and 5 bases, in that order; junction bases with no gene match: 4. The CDR3 loop spans 13 amino acids. CDR3 DNA sequence: TGTGCCAGCAGCCCCGGGACAGGGAACGAGCAGTACTTC. This codes for CASSPGTGNEQYF.

This chain connects TRBV7-9 to TRBJ1-1; no definite D call. The CDR3 sequence is 17 residues long. The V and J ends lost 4 bases and 8 bases respectively, with 26 bases between them. From germline, CDR1 is SEHNR and CDR2 FQNEAQ (reference sequence). The CDR3 nucleotides are TGTGCCAGCAGCTCGGACTTTGGCCTTTACGAACTACGCGAAGCTTTCTTT. Protein sequence: CASSSDFGLYELREAFF.

This chain connects TRBV9 to TRBJ1-2; D is unresolved. CDR1 and CDR2 from the germline V gene are SGDLS and YYNGEE. Trimming took 3 bases from V and 3 from J, leaving 18 bases between them. The CDR3 runs 16 residues. The CDR3 bases are TGTGCCAGCAGCGCCGATCTAGGGTTAACTCACTATGGCTACACCTTC. Translated, it gives CASSADLGLTHYGYTF. The variable domain in full, with the rest retrieved from reference TRBV9 and TRBJ1-2, is DSGVTQTPKHLITATGQRVTLRCSPRSGDLSVYWYQQSLDQGLQFLIQYYNGEERAKGNILERFSAQQFPDLHSELNLSSLELGDSALYFCASSADLGLTHYGYTFGSGTRLTVV.

The V call is TRBV7-2, the J call TRBJ2-5, with D perhaps matching TRBD1 (6 bases). The germline V gene has CDR1 SGHTA and CDR2 FQGNSA. V lost 5 bases, J lost 1 base, and 11 bases lay in between. The CDR3 is 14 residues long. CDR3 bases: TGTGCCAGCAGCCCGACAGGATTCCAAGAGACCCAGTACTTC. Translating gives CASSPTGFQETQYF.

V usage is TRBV6-6 and J usage is TRBJ1-2, with 7 bases that match TRBD1. Germline CDR1 reads MNHNY; CDR2 reads SVGAGI (reference sequence). Losses at the gene ends were 8 bases for V and 4 bases for J; bases not matched to a gene: 7. The CDR3 is 13 amino acids. CDR3 bases: TGTGCCAGCGGACAGGCAGGGGGCTATGGCTACACCTTC. Translated: CASGQAGGYGYTF.

This clone has just one count. This chain uses TRBV19 with TRBJ1-1; D is perhaps TRBD1 (5 bases). The CDR3 has 17 residues. Trimming pared 3 bases from V and 5 bases from J, leaving 22 bases between. CDR1 LNHDA and CDR2 SQIVND come from the germline V gene (reference sequence). In DNA, the CDR3 is TGTGCCAGTAGTATGAGTGGAGCGATAAGGGGCAATACTGAAGCTTTCTTT. It specifies CASSMSGAIRGNTEAFF.

This chain uses TRBV7-3 with TRBJ2-1, with D perhaps matching TRBD1 or TRBD2 (5 bases each). Trimming removed 5 bases at V and 10 bases at J, with 18 bases between. CDR1 and CDR2 from the germline V gene are SGHTA and FQGTGA. This CDR3 region has 14 residues. In nucleotides, the CDR3 is TGTGCCAGCAGCACCGGGACCACTGTTGGGGAGCAGTTCTTC. It specifies CASSTGTTVGEQFF.

This sequence joins TRBV4-1 and TRBJ2-5, with D maybe TRBD2 (6 bases). Germline V gene data show CDR1 as MGHRA and CDR2 as YSYEKL. This CDR3 has 15 amino acids. V was clipped by 2 bases and J by 1 base, with 11 bases between them. CDR3 in DNA: TGCGCCAGCAGCCAATTCGGGCGGGGCCAAGAGACCCAGTACTTC. Its translation: CASSQFGRGQETQYF.

The rearrangement uses TRBV11-2 and TRBJ2-2; D remains unclear. Germline CDR1 and CDR2: SGHAT and FQNNGV. The CDR3 runs to 15 residues. The V end was cut by 2 bases, the J end by 4 bases, with 11 bases between. The CDR3 spells CASSLSLGSTGELFF. The DNA of the CDR3 is TGTGCCAGCAGCTTATCTTTGGGTAGCACCGGGGAGCTGTTTTTT.

The V and J genes are TRBV5-5 and TRBJ1-4; tentatively, D is TRBD1 (6 bases). This CDR3 is built from 20 residues. Trimming removed 3 bases from V and 0 bases from J, with 24 bases in between. The germline gives CDR1 SGHKS, CDR2 YYEKEE (reference sequence). CDR3 sequence reads: CASSSGPGAGVTATNEKLFF. The CDR3 nucleotides read TGTGCCAGCAGCTCGGGTCCCGGGGCAGGGGTCACTGCAACTAATGAAAAACTGTTTTTT.

This chain links TRBV19 with TRBJ1-1, with 10 bases lining up with TRBD1. Trimming at V came to 4 bases and at J to 6 bases, leaving 8 bases not matched to a gene. Germline V gives CDR1 LNHDA, CDR2 SQIVND (reference sequence). This CDR3 spans 15 amino acids. The CDR3 nucleotides are TGTGCCAGTAGTACCCGGGACAGGGGTTTGCCTGAAGCTTTCTTT. Protein product: CASSTRDRGLPEAFF.

The CDR3 DNA sequence: TGTGCCAGTAGATCATCCGGGACAGGGGTTATGTATGAGCAGTTCTTC. This translates into CASRSSGTGVMYEQFF. The chain is built from TRBV19 and TRBJ2-1; 10 bases match TRBD1. CDR1 is LNHDA and CDR2 is SQIVND in the germline V gene (reference sequence). The V segment lost 6 bases and the J segment 8 bases; nucleotides outside the gene matches: 13. The length of the CDR3 is 16 residues.

This clone occurred a few times. This chain uses TRBV18 with TRBJ2-7; possibly TRBD1 or TRBD2 for D (5 bases each). This CDR3 is 15 amino acids long. From germline, CDR1 is KGHSH and CDR2 LQKENI. V lost 1 base to trimming and J lost 7 bases, with 17 bases between them. The chain's CDR3 is CASSPRGTFGGEQYF. CDR3 nucleotides: TGTGCCAGCTCACCACGGGGGACGTTTGGAGGAGAGCAGTACTTC.